This is a list of T cell receptor beta chains from one sample in a study of blood T cell repertoires in COVID-19. TCRdb's table, derived via immunoSEQ multiplex PCR, lists solely in-frame clones and lacks some. Of around 200,000 clones listed, 85% were seen once; the top ten hold over 15%. What was sequenced was PBMCs or T cells enriched from blood (not recorded which). These receptors all come from a man between 35 and 55 years old who had recovered from COVID-19. The CDR3 runs from the conserved cysteine through the conserved F or W. A D gene is named only where the DNA matches it firmly. A row's size may be missing; if present it is once, few, many or a size class.

CASSLNSGFGTEAFF,TGTGCCAGCAGTTTAAACTCAGGTTTCGGCACTGAAGCTTTCTTT,TRBJ1-1,few,NA,TRBV28
CASSLGVGVGYTF,TGTGCCAGCAGTTTAGGTGTAGGGGTGGGCTACACCTTC,TRBJ1-2,NA,NA,TRBV12-3/TRBV12-4
CAWRTNMNTEAFF,TGTGCCTGGAGGACTAACATGAACACTGAAGCTTTCTTT,TRBJ1-1,NA,NA,TRBV30
CASSSEGILYIRGYTF,TGTGCCAGCAGTTCCGAGGGTATTCTCTACATCCGGGGCTACACCTTC,TRBJ1-2,NA,NA,TRBV6-9
CASSRGIGELFF,TGTGCCAGCAGTCGGGGAATCGGGGAGCTGTTTTTT,TRBJ2-2,NA,NA,TRBV12-3/TRBV12-4
CASSPRTGGTYEQYF,TGTGCCAGCAGCCCCAGGACAGGAGGCACCTACGAGCAGTACTTC,TRBJ2-7,NA,TRBD1,TRBV7-2
CASSFGDDRSGRGYF,TGTGCCAGCAGTTTCGGAGACGACCGTTCTGGGCGGGGTTATTTT,TRBJ1-4,NA,NA,TRBV6-6
CASSLPLMVAANNEQFF,TGTGCCAGCAGCCTCCCGTTAATGGTAGCGGCAAACAATGAGCAGTTCTTC,TRBJ2-1,NA,NA,TRBV11-2
CASSLNPGLAGYEQYF,TGTGCCAGCAGCTTAAATCCGGGACTAGCGGGATACGAGCAGTACTTC,TRBJ2-7,NA,TRBD2,TRBV7-2
CASSQRQASYEQYF,TGCGCCAGCAGCCAACGACAGGCCTCCTACGAGCAGTACTTC,TRBJ2-7,NA,NA,TRBV4-1
CARSLGLTFYEQYF,TGTGCCAGAAGCTTAGGGTTAACATTCTACGAGCAGTACTTC,TRBJ2-7,NA,NA,TRBV7-5
CASSYSIPATTTEAFF,TGTGCCAGCAGTTACTCGATACCCGCAACAACCACGGAAGCTTTCTTT,TRBJ1-1,NA,NA,TRBV6-5
CASSHLERGRDYGYTF,TGCGCCAGCAGCCACTTGGAAAGGGGGCGCGACTATGGCTACACCTTC,TRBJ1-2,NA,TRBD1,TRBV4-1
CASSHLTEETQYF,TGTGCCAGCAGTCACCTGACAGAAGAGACCCAGTACTTC,TRBJ2-5,NA,NA,TRBV12-3/TRBV12-4
CSASFGQGGYEQFF,TGCAGTGCTAGTTTCGGACAGGGGGGGTATGAGCAGTTCTTC,TRBJ2-1,NA,TRBD1,TRBV20-1
CASSIPQEGGYTF,TGTGCCAGTAGTATTCCCCAGGAGGGAGGCTACACCTTC,TRBJ1-2,NA,NA,TRBV19
CASSYSGGRKPKNIQYF,TGTGCCAGCAGTTACTCGGGCGGGAGGAAGCCCAAAAACATTCAGTACTTC,TRBJ2-4,NA,TRBD2,TRBV6-2/TRBV6-3
CASSPGTSGTQETQYF,TGTGCCAGCAGCCCTGGGACTAGCGGGACACAAGAGACCCAGTACTTC,TRBJ2-5,NA,TRBD2,TRBV7-8
CASSQEGHSNQPQHF,TGTGCCAGCAGCCAAGAGGGCCATAGCAATCAGCCCCAGCATTTT,TRBJ1-5,NA,NA,TRBV4-2
CASSQLTGVSTIGYTF,TGTGCCAGCAGCCAATTGACAGGGGTGTCAACTATTGGCTACACCTTC,TRBJ1-2,NA,TRBD1,TRBV28
CAISAGGETQYF,TGTGCCATCAGTGCTGGAGGGGAGACCCAGTACTTC,TRBJ2-5,NA,NA,TRBV10-3
CAWESGANINNEQFF,TGTGCCTGGGAATCGGGAGCAAATATCAACAATGAGCAGTTCTTC,TRBJ2-1,NA,NA,TRBV30
CASSYRRDQPQHF,TGTGCCAGCAGTTATAGGAGGGATCAGCCCCAGCATTTT,TRBJ1-5,NA,NA,TRBV6-5